This T cell receptor beta chain is drawn from a study of cytomegalovirus exposure and HLA in healthy donors. Study summary: The same platform was used for the roughly 120 validation repertoires as for the 666 first-cohort repertoires, as reported in a later analysis.

Study observations and caveats: Across donors, most TCRs were seen rarely, yet some public ones were widespread.

This clone appeared once. The antigen is not known. The repertoire was sequenced with immunoSEQ multiplex PCR; TCRdb's copy has only in-frame clones and lacks some. The repertoire holds roughly 240,000 clones, roughly 89% seen once, with 2.6% in the top ten. Germline V gene sequence: CDR1 SGHTA, CDR2 FQGNSA. V gave up 4 bases and J gave up 7 bases, with 14 bases separating them. This CDR3 is 14 amino acids long. The receptor comes from a man aged 18 to 29 in good health and CMV-seronegative. Sequenced material: PBMCs. The J gene is TRBJ1-5, the V gene TRBV7-2; D unresolved. The CDR3 sequence: CASSSRPTLQPQHF. The CDR3, as DNA: TGTGCCAGCAGCTCCCGCCCAACATTGCAGCCCCAGCATTTT.